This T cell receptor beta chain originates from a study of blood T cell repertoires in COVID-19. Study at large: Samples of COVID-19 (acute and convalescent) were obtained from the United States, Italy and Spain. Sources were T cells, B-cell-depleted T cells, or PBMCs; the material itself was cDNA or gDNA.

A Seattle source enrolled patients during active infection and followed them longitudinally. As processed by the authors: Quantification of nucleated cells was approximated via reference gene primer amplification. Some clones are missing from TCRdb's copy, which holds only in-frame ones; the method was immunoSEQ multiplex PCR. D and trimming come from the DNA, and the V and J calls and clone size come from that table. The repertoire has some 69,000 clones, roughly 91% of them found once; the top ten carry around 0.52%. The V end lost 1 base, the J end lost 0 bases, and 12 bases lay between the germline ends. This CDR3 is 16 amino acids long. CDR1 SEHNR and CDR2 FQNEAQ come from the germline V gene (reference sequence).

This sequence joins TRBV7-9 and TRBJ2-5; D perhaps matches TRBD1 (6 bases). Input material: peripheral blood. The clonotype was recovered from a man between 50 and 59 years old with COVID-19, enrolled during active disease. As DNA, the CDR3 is TGTGCCAGCAGCTTAGTACCGAGGGGGAACCAAGAGACCCAGTACTTC. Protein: CASSLVPRGNQETQYF.